These T cell receptor beta chains were read from a single sample in a study of T cell responses to AZD1222 COVID-19 vaccine. Using immunoSEQ multiplex PCR, the repertoire was profiled, and TCRdb retains in-frame clones only, with some absent. The top ten hold 4.5% to 6.5% of the sample, which has about 150,000 clones, around 91% seen once. Sequenced here: peripheral blood, sampled on day 0 of AZD1222 vaccination. These receptors were taken from an adult in good health. Each CDR3 is given with its conserved first and last residue. The order of the fields is J gene, D gene, V gene, clone size, CDR3 DNA, CDR3 protein. D genes are given only for firm matches. Not all rows give a size; the values are once, few, many and, for expanded clones, a class.

J gene: TRBJ2-1
D gene: -
V gene: TRBV6-1
clone size: -
CDR3 DNA: TGTGCCAGCAGTGACCGATTCGGGTTCGATGAGCAGTTCTTC
CDR3 protein: CASSDRFGFDEQFF

J gene: TRBJ2-1
D gene: TRBD2
V gene: TRBV5-5
clone size: -
CDR3 DNA: TGTGCCAGCAGCTTGGGACCAGCGGGAGGGCCTGGTAATGAGCAGTTCTTC
CDR3 protein: CASSLGPAGGPGNEQFF

J gene: TRBJ2-7
D gene: TRBD2
V gene: TRBV10-1
clone size: -
CDR3 DNA: TGCGCCAGCAGCCCTAGCGGATCTACCTACGAGCAGTACTTC
CDR3 protein: CASSPSGSTYEQYF

J gene: TRBJ2-5
D gene: -
V gene: TRBV27
clone size: -
CDR3 DNA: TGTGCCAGCAGTTTTTTCCCCGGCCAGACCCAGTACTTC
CDR3 protein: CASSFFPGQTQYF

J gene: TRBJ2-3
D gene: -
V gene: TRBV7-9
clone size: once
CDR3 DNA: TGTGCCAGCAGCTTAATCCAGGGTGGGACAGATACGCAGTATTTT
CDR3 protein: CASSLIQGGTDTQYF

J gene: TRBJ2-3
D gene: -
V gene: TRBV5-1
clone size: -
CDR3 DNA: TGCGCCAGCAGCTTCTCGGGAGACTCGGTTGGGGCAGATACGCAGTATTTT
CDR3 protein: CASSFSGDSVGADTQYF

J gene: TRBJ2-3
D gene: -
V gene: TRBV7-9
clone size: -
CDR3 DNA: TGTGCCAGCAGCTCCTTGGGCGGAGCAGATACGCAGTATTTT
CDR3 protein: CASSSLGGADTQYF

J gene: TRBJ2-7
D gene: TRBD1
V gene: TRBV5-6
clone size: -
CDR3 DNA: TGTGCCAGCAGCCAACAGGGGACGTACGAGCAGTACTTC
CDR3 protein: CASSQQGTYEQYF

J gene: TRBJ2-3
D gene: TRBD2
V gene: TRBV2
clone size: -
CDR3 DNA: TGTGCCAGCAGGTCGTGGGAGGGTGGAGATACGCAGTATTTT
CDR3 protein: CASRSWEGGDTQYF

J gene: TRBJ2-7
D gene: TRBD1
V gene: TRBV27
clone size: -
CDR3 DNA: TGTGCCAGCAGTTTTTCGGGGACAGGGGAGCAGTACTTC
CDR3 protein: CASSFSGTGEQYF

J gene: TRBJ2-1
D gene: TRBD2
V gene: TRBV6-2/TRBV6-3
clone size: -
CDR3 DNA: TGTGCCAGCAGCTCGGGGGGGGTCTACAATGAGCAGTTCTTC
CDR3 protein: CASSSGGVYNEQFF

J gene: TRBJ2-1
D gene: -
V gene: TRBV2
clone size: -
CDR3 DNA: TGTGCCAGCAGCTCAGAGGGGGTATCCCGAGGGAATGAGCAGTTCTTC
CDR3 protein: CASSSEGVSRGNEQFF

J gene: TRBJ1-2
D gene: TRBD1
V gene: TRBV6-5
clone size: -
CDR3 DNA: TGTGCCAGCAATCCATGGGCCCAGGGGGCAAGGGGCTACACCTTC
CDR3 protein: CASNPWAQGARGYTF

J gene: TRBJ2-2
D gene: -
V gene: TRBV18
clone size: -
CDR3 DNA: TGTGCCAGCTCACCACAGGACGACGGGGAGCTGTTTTTT
CDR3 protein: CASSPQDDGELFF

J gene: TRBJ1-1
D gene: -
V gene: TRBV19
clone size: -
CDR3 DNA: TGTGCCAGTAGTATAGTCGACGGCTCTGAAGCTTTCTTT
CDR3 protein: CASSIVDGSEAFF

J gene: TRBJ2-3
D gene: TRBD2
V gene: TRBV28
clone size: -
CDR3 DNA: TGTGCCAGCAGTTTCCTCGGAGCGGGGATCACGGATACGCAGTATTTT
CDR3 protein: CASSFLGAGITDTQYF

J gene: TRBJ2-1
D gene: -
V gene: TRBV7-3
clone size: -
CDR3 DNA: TGTGCCAGCAGCTTAACCCTGGGGGAACTCGATGAGCAGTTCTTC
CDR3 protein: CASSLTLGELDEQFF

J gene: TRBJ2-2
D gene: TRBD2
V gene: TRBV2
clone size: once
CDR3 DNA: TGTGCCAGCAGTTGGACTAGCGTGAACACCGGGGAGCTGTTTTTT
CDR3 protein: CASSWTSVNTGELFF

J gene: TRBJ2-1
D gene: -
V gene: TRBV7-2
clone size: -
CDR3 DNA: TGTGCCAGCATACACGTAGCACAGACCTCCGAGCAGTTCTTC
CDR3 protein: CASIHVAQTSEQFF

J gene: TRBJ2-1
D gene: -
V gene: TRBV19
clone size: -
CDR3 DNA: TGTGCCAGTAGTATGTCCGGTGGGTATGAGCAGTTCTTC
CDR3 protein: CASSMSGGYEQFF

J gene: TRBJ2-5
D gene: TRBD1
V gene: TRBV14
clone size: few
CDR3 DNA: TGTGCCAGCACCCGACAGGGGCAAGAGACCCAGTACTTC
CDR3 protein: CASTRQGQETQYF

J gene: TRBJ2-7
D gene: TRBD1
V gene: TRBV16
clone size: -
CDR3 DNA: TGTGCCAGCAGCGACTGGGACAGACCCTACGAGCAGTACTTC
CDR3 protein: CASSDWDRPYEQYF

J gene: TRBJ2-7
D gene: -
V gene: TRBV5-1
clone size: -
CDR3 DNA: TGCGCCAGCAGCTCGACTCTTGGGGGGTTAGGCTACGAGCAGTACTTC
CDR3 protein: CASSSTLGGLGYEQYF

J gene: TRBJ1-2
D gene: TRBD1
V gene: TRBV6-6
clone size: once
CDR3 DNA: TGTGCCACCAATTTACAGGGGCCCGCCTATGGCTACACCTTC
CDR3 protein: CATNLQGPAYGYTF

J gene: TRBJ2-6
D gene: -
V gene: TRBV6-6
clone size: -
CDR3 DNA: TGTGCCAGCACCCAGGGCCTAACTGGGGCCAACGTCCTGACTTTC
CDR3 protein: CASTQGLTGANVLTF

J gene: TRBJ1-2
D gene: -
V gene: TRBV24-1
clone size: -
CDR3 DNA: TGTGCCACCAGTTCTTCAGGGGCGCATGGCTACACCTTC
CDR3 protein: CATSSSGAHGYTF